The present T cell receptor (beta chain) was sequenced within a study of identical twins. TCRdb reprocessed the 5' RACE reads with MiXCR, giving one entry per CDR3 protein. The table includes about 490,000 distinct CDR3 sequences, nearly 15% detected once. With no exceptions, donors were healthy Caucasians. Per germline, CDR1 SEHNR and CDR2 FQNEAQ (reference sequence). The CDR3 is 15 residues long. Only a few counts were recorded for this clonotype. The junction departs from germline at one end; a sequencing error may be responsible. This sample was also put to use in a study of yellow fever vaccine responses in identical twins.

Specimen: CD4+ T cells sorted from blood. The chain carries TRBV7-9 and TRBJ1-1; a possible D gene is TRBD1 (6 bases). The origin of this receptor is a woman aged 18-35 years in good health. CDR3: CASRLGQTRSSEAFF. The CDR3, as DNA: TGTGCCAGCAGATTAGGACAGACAAGATCCTCTGAAGCTTTCTTT.